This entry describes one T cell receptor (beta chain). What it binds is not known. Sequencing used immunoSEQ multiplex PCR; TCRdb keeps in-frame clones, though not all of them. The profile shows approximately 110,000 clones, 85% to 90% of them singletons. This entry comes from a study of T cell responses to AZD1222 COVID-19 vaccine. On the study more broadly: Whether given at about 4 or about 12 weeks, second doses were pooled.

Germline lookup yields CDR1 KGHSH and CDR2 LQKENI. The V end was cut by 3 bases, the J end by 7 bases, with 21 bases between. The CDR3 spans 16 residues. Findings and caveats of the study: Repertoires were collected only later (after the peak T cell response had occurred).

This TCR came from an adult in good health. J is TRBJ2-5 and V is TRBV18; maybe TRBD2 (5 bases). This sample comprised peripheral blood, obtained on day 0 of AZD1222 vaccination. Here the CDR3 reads CASSPPGETGRGTQYF. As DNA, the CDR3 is TGTGCCAGCTCACCCCCCGGGGAGACGGGCCGTGGGACCCAGTACTTC.